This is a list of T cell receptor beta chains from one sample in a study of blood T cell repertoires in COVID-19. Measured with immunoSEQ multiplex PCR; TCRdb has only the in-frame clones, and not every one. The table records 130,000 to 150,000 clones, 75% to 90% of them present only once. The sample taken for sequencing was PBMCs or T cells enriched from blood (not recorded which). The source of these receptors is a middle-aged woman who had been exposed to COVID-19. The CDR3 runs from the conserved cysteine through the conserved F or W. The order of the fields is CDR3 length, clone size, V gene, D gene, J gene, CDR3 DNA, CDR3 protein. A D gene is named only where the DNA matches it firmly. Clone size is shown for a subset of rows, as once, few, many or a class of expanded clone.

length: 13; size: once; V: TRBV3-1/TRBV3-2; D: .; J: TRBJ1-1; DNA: TGTGCCAGCAGCCAAGGGCAGGTCACTGAAGCTTTCTTT; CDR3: CASSQGQVTEAFF
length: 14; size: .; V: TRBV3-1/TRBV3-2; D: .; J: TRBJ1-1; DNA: TGTGCCAGCATCGCAACAGACGGGAACACTGAAGCTTTCTTT; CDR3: CASIATDGNTEAFF
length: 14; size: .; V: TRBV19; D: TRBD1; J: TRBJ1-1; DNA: TGTGCCAGTAGACAAACAGGGGGGAACACTGAAGCTTTCTTT; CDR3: CASRQTGGNTEAFF
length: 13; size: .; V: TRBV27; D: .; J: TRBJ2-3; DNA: TGTGCCAGCAGTTACAGGGTCGCAGATACGCAGTATTTT; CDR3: CASSYRVADTQYF
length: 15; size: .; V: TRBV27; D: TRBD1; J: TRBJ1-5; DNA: TGTGCCAGCAGTTTAAATCAGGGGGCCAATCAGCCCCAGCATTTT; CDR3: CASSLNQGANQPQHF
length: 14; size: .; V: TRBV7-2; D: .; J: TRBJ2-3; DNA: TGTGCCAGCAGACCAGACGGAGGCAGAGATACGCAGTATTTT; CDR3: CASRPDGGRDTQYF
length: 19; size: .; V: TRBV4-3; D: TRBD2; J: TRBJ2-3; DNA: TGCGCCAGCAGCCAAGCAACTACCCCCTCGGCGGGAGTAAGGTATACGCAGTATTTT; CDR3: CASSQATTPSAGVRYTQYF
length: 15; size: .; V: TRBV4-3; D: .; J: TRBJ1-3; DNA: TGCGCCAGCAGCCAAGACGGGAGCTCTGGAAACACCATATATTTT; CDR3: CASSQDGSSGNTIYF
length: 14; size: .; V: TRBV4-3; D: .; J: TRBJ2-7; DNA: TGCGCCAGCAGCCAAGGTCCCGGGAACTACGAGCAGTACTTC; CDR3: CASSQGPGNYEQYF
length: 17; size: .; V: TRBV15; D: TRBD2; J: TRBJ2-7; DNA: TGTGCCACCAGCAGAGATGTTACTAGCGGGGTCTCCTACGAGCAGTACTTC; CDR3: CATSRDVTSGVSYEQYF
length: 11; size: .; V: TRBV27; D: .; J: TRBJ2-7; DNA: TGTGCCAGCAGTACAGCCTACGAGCAGTACTTC; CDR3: CASSTAYEQYF
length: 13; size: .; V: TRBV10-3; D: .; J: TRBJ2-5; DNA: TGTGCCATCAGTGTCGAACCGGGAGAGACCCAGTACTTC; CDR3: CAISVEPGETQYF
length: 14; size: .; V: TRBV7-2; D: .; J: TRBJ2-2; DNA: TGTGCCAGCTTTCGGGGGTTTGGCACCGGGGAGCTGTTTTTT; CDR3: CASFRGFGTGELFF
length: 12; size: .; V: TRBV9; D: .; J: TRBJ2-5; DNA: TGTGCCAGCAGCGTCCGCGGGGAGACCCAGTACTTC; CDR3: CASSVRGETQYF
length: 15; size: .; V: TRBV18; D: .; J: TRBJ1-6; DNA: TGTGCCAGCTCACCGGGAGTTATTGGGGATTCACCCCTCCACTTT; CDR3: CASSPGVIGDSPLHF
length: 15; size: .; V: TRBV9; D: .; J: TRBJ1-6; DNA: TGTGCCAGCAGCTCGCCGACAGCTTATAATTCACCCCTCCACTTT; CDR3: CASSSPTAYNSPLHF
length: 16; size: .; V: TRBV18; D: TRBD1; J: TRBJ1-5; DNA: TGTGCCAGCTCATCGGGAGGGGGCCCTAGCAATCAGCCCCAGCATTTT; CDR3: CASSSGGGPSNQPQHF
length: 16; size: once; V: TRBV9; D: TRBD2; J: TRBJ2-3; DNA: TGTGCCAGCAGCGTAGTGAACGGGGGGGCGGCGGATACGCAGTATTTT; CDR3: CASSVVNGGAADTQYF
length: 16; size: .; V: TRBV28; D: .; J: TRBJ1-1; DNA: TGTGCCAGCAGACACACAGGGTTAGATTTGAACACTGAAGCTTTCTTT; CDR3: CASRHTGLDLNTEAFF
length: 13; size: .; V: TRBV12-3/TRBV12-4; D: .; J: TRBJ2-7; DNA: TGTGCCAGCAGTTTCGCAGTATCCTACGAGCAGTACTTC; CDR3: CASSFAVSYEQYF
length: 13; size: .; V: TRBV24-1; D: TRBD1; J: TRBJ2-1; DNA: TGTGCCACCAGTAGGCCAGGGGGTAATGAGCAGTTCTTC; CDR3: CATSRPGGNEQFF
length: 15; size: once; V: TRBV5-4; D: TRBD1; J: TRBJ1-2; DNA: TGTGCCAGCAGCCAAGCAGGGGGCGTGATCTATGGCTACACCTTC; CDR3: CASSQAGGVIYGYTF
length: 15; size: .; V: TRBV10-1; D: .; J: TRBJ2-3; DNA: TGCGCCAGCAGTGAGTCGACCCCAGGGGGGGATACGCAGTATTTT; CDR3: CASSESTPGGDTQYF
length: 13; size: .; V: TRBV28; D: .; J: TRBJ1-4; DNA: TGTGCCAGCAGGCCCGGAGGGGACGAAAAACTGTTTTTT; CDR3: CASRPGGDEKLFF
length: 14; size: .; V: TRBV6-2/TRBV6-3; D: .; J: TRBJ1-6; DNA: TGTGCCAGCAGTTACTCAGGGAGGCGTTCACCCCTCCACTTT; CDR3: CASSYSGRRSPLHF
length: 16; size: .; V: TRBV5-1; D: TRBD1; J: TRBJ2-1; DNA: TGCGCCAGCAGCCCAAACGGACAGGGTGCGTACAATGAGCAGTTCTTC; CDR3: CASSPNGQGAYNEQFF
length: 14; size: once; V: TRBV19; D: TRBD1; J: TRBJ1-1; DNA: TGTGCCAGTAGTATAGGTAAACAGGGGACTGAAGCTTTCTTT; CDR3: CASSIGKQGTEAFF
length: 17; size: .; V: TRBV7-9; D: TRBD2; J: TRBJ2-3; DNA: TGTGCCAGCAGCTTTAAACTAGCGGGAGTTGGCACAGATACGCAGTATTTT; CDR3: CASSFKLAGVGTDTQYF
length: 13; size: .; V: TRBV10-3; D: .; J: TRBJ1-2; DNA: TGTGCCATCAGTGAGAGGCGGCTTTTTGGCTACACCTTC; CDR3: CAISERRLFGYTF
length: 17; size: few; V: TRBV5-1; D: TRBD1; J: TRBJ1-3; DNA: TGCGCCAGCAGCTCCTGGTCCGGGACAGCCTCTGGAAACACCATATATTTT; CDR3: CASSSWSGTASGNTIYF
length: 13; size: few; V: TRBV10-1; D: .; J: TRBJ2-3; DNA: TGCGCCAGCAGTGAGTCGGTCTTTACAGGGCAGTATTTT; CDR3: CASSESVFTGQYF
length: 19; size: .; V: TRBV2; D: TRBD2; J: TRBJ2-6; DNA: TGTGCCAGCTGTCTAGCGGGGGGGCTGAAGGGCTCTGGGGCCAACGTCCTGACTTTC; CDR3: CASCLAGGLKGSGANVLTF
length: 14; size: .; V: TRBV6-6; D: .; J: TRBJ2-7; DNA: TGTGCCAGCAGTTACTTGCAGGGTATAAGCGAGCAGTACTTC; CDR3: CASSYLQGISEQYF
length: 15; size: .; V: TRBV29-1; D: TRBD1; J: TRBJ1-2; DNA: TGCAGCGTTACTCAACAGGGGGCGGGTAACTATGGCTACACCTTC; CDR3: CSVTQQGAGNYGYTF
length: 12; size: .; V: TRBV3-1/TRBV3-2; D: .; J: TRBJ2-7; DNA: TGTGCCAGCAGCCATAGGAGGGACGAGCAGTACTTC; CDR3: CASSHRRDEQYF
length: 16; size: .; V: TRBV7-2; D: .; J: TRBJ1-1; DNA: TGTGCCAGCAGCTTCAAGGGGCCCCCTATGAACACTGAAGCTTTCTTT; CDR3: CASSFKGPPMNTEAFF
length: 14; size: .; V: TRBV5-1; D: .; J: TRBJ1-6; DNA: TGCGCCAGCAGCTTAGGAGGGGTTAATTCACCCCTCCACTTT; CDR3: CASSLGGVNSPLHF
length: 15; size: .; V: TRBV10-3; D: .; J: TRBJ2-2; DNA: TGTGCCATCAGTGACCTGGCTAGCGACACCGGGGAGCTGTTTTTT; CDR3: CAISDLASDTGELFF
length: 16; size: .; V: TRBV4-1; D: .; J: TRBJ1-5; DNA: TGCGCCAGCAGCCAAGGGGAGGGTATGAGCAATCAGCCCCAGCATTTT; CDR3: CASSQGEGMSNQPQHF
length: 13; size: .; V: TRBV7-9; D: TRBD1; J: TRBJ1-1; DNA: TGTGCCAGCAGCTTAGCGCGGGACAGTGAAGCTTTCTTT; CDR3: CASSLARDSEAFF
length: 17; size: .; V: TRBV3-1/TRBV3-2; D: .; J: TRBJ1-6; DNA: TGTGCCAGCAGCCAAGTCTTTGGAGGACCCTATAATTCACCCCTCCACTTT; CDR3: CASSQVFGGPYNSPLHF
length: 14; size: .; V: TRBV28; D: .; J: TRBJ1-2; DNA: TGTGCCAGCAGCGCCGGACAGAGACCCTATGGCTACACCTTC; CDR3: CASSAGQRPYGYTF
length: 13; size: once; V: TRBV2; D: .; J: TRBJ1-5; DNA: TGTGCCAGCATAGAGACAGGCAATCAGCCCCAGCATTTT; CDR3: CASIETGNQPQHF
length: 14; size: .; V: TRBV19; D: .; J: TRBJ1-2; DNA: TGTGCCACCCTTCCGCTCAGGGGTGGTCGGGGCTACACCTTC; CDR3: CATLPLRGGRGYTF
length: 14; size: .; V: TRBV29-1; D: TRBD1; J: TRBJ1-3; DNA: TGCAGCGTGAAACAGGACAGGGGTGGAAACACCATATATTTT; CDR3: CSVKQDRGGNTIYF
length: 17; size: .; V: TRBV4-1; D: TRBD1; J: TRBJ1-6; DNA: TGCGCCAGCAGCCAAGAGCCTGGACAGGGGATATTTTCACCCCTCCACTTT; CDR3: CASSQEPGQGIFSPLHF
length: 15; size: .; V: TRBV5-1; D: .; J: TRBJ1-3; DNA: TGCGCCAGCAGCCGCAACCGACAGCCTGGAAACACCATATATTTT; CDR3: CASSRNRQPGNTIYF
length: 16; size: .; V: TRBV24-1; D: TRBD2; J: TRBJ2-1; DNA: TGTGCCACCAGTGGCCCGAGCGGGAGCTCCTACAATGAGCAGTTCTTC; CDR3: CATSGPSGSSYNEQFF
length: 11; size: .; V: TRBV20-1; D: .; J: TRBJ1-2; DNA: TGCAGTGCTCACAAAAAGTATGGCTACACCTTC; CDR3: CSAHKKYGYTF
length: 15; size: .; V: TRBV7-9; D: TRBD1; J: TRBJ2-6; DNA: TGTGCCATCTCAGGGGGCGCCTCTGGGGCCAACGTCCTGACTTTC; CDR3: CAISGGASGANVLTF
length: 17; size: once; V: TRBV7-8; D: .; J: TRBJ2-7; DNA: TGTGCCAGCAGCTTAGGAGACCGGAAGACAGTCCGGTACGAGCAGTACTTC; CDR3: CASSLGDRKTVRYEQYF
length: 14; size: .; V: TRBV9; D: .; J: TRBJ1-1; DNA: TGTGCCAGCAGCGTAGTGGCAGGGCCGACTGAAGCTTTCTTT; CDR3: CASSVVAGPTEAFF
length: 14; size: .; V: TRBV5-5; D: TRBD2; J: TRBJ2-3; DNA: TGTGCCAGCAGCTTTAGCGGGGGCACAGATACGCAGTATTTT; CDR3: CASSFSGGTDTQYF
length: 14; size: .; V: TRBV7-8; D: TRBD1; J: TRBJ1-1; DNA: TGTGCCAGCAGCAGCCGGACAGGTGGCACTGAAGCTTTCTTT; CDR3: CASSSRTGGTEAFF
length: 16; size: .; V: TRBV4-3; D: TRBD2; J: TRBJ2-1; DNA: TGCGCCAGCAGCCAAGAAGGGCGGGAGGGGAACAATGAGCAGTTCTTC; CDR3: CASSQEGREGNNEQFF